One and the same sample provided the 6 T cell receptor beta chains below, sequenced in a study of follicular helper T cells after annual influenza vaccination. The protocol was immunoSEQ multiplex PCR, while the TCRdb copy is restricted to in-frame clones and leaves out a portion. The sample lists around 8,700 clones, 82% seen once, with over 4% in the top ten. Time point described: 2015-2016 season, 7 days after influenza vaccination. The input for sequencing was CXCR5+ CD38- circulating T follicular helper cells from blood, taken 7 days after influenza vaccination. Subset of the sample: circulating Tfh, non-naive CD4+CXCR5+PD-1+ (ICOS+CD38+ or ICOS-CD38-). The receptors stem from an adult who received the influenza vaccine.

The rearrangement links TRBV6-5 to TRBJ1-1; TRBD1 aligns across 7 bases. In germline, CDR1 is MNHEY, CDR2 SVGAGI. The V segment lost 0 bases and the J segment 5 bases; nucleotides outside the gene matches: 6. The CDR3 runs 15 residues. CDR3 amino acids: CASSYSSRGRTEAFF. The CDR3 bases are TGTGCCAGCAGTTACTCGAGTAGGGGGCGAACTGAAGCTTTCTTT.

This chain uses TRBV30 with TRBJ2-7; perhaps TRBD2 as D (6 bases). Deletions cut 6 bases from V and 5 bases from J, with 17 bases between. The CDR3 length is 13 residues. Germline CDR1 and CDR2: GTSNPN and SVGIG (reference sequence). The CDR3: CACPAGPWDEQYF. The CDR3 DNA reads as TGTGCCTGTCCAGCGGGTCCCTGGGACGAGCAGTACTTC. Full variable domain (remainder filled in from reference TRBV30 and TRBJ2-7): SQTIHQWPATLVQPVGSPLSLECTVEGTSNPNLYWYRQAAGRGLQLLFYSVGIGQISSEVPQNLSASRPQDRQFILSSKKLLLSDSGFYLCACPAGPWDEQYFGPGTRLTVT.

CDR3 loop: CASTEDLTGMTEAFF. For the CDR3, the DNA is TGTGCCAGCACCGAAGACCTGACAGGAATGACTGAAGCTTTCTTT. The J gene is TRBJ1-1, the V gene TRBV2; D is perhaps TRBD1 (6 bases). The CDR3 extends over 15 amino acids. The germline V gene encodes CDR1 SNHLY and CDR2 FYNNEI. The ends were cut back, 7 bases at V and 5 bases at J, with 20 bases in the middle.

The rearrangement links TRBV15 to TRBJ2-3; D might be TRBD2 (6 bases). The CDR3 runs to 16 residues. The germline V and J ends were trimmed by 2 bases and 6 bases, with 18 bases remaining between them. Germline V gene data show CDR1 as LNHNV and CDR2 as YYDKDF (reference sequence). DNA for the CDR3: TGTGCCACCAGCAGACCCGGGACTTCCCCTTTGGATACGCAGTATTTT. Protein: CATSRPGTSPLDTQYF. Full variable domain (remainder filled in from reference TRBV15 and TRBJ2-3): DAMVIQNPRYQVTQFGKPVTLSCSQTLNHNVMYWYQQKSSQAPKLLFHYYDKDFNNEADTPDNFQSRRPNTSFCFLDIRSPGLGDTAMYLCATSRPGTSPLDTQYFGPGTRLTVL.

The rearrangement joins TRBV5-1 to TRBJ2-1; 9 bases are shared with TRBD2. After removal of 0 bases from V and 6 bases from J, the junction contained 7 bases not matched to a gene. The CDR3 covers 16 residues. Germline assignment: CDR1 SGHRS and CDR2 YFSETQ. The CDR3 region has the DNA TGCGCCAGCAGCTTGGGGGGGACTAGCCAGCTCAATGAGCAGTTCTTC. Translation: CASSLGGTSQLNEQFF.

The rearrangement joins TRBV15 to TRBJ2-7; 7 bases are shared with TRBD1. The V gene end was trimmed by 3 bases and the J gene end by 0 bases; junction bases not matched to a gene: 5. Germline assignment: CDR1 LNHNV and CDR2 YYDKDF (reference sequence). This CDR3 is built from 15 residues. The CDR3 DNA sequence: TGTGCCACCAGCAGCCGGGACAGCGGCTCCTACGAGCAGTACTTC. Its protein is CATSSRDSGSYEQYF.